These 28 T cell receptor beta chains share one sample of origin, sequenced in a study of cytomegalovirus exposure and HLA in healthy donors. Assay used: immunoSEQ multiplex PCR; TCRdb lists only in-frame clones, some missing. The sample yields under 300,000 clones, about 86% seen once. Sequenced input: PBMCs. These receptors were collected from a woman aged 18-29 years in good health and CMV-seronegative.

The chain couples TRBV27 to TRBJ2-7; 8 bases are a match to TRBD1. The CDR3 covers 13 residues. J was trimmed by 6 bases and V by 2 bases; bases with no gene match: 3. The germline gives CDR1 MNHEY, CDR2 SMNVEV (reference sequence). The CDR3 nucleotides are TGTGCCAGCAGTTTAGGGACAGGTGGCGAGCAGTACTTC. Translated, it gives CASSLGTGGEQYF.

The chain employs TRBV7-2 and TRBJ2-7, with 7 positions matching TRBD2. V was clipped by 4 bases and J by 2 bases; unmatched bases: 5. Per the germline V gene, CDR1 is SGHTA and CDR2 is FQGNSA. The CDR3 runs to 14 residues. This CDR3 reads CASSYRTSAYEQYF. In DNA, the CDR3 is TGTGCCAGCAGCTATCGGACTAGTGCCTACGAGCAGTACTTC. The complete variable domain, with remaining parts taken from reference TRBV7-2 and TRBJ2-7, reads GAGVSQSPSNKVTEKGKDVELRCDPISGHTALYWYRQSLGQGLEFLIYFQGNSAPDKSGLPSDRFSAERTGGSVSTLTIQRTQQEDSAVYLCASSYRTSAYEQYFGPGTRLTVT.

The chain uses TRBV7-3 and TRBJ2-2; a possible D gene is TRBD2 (6 bases). Looked up from germline, CDR1 is SGHTA and CDR2 is FQGTGA. The CDR3 length is 18 residues. With 5 bases removed from V and 0 bases from J, the gap between germline ends came to 19 bases. The DNA for the CDR3 is TGTGCCAGCAGCAGGGGCGGTAGCGGTGTAGCGAACACCGGGGAGCTGTTTTTT. This codes for CASSRGGSGVANTGELFF.

This clone has only one observation. CDR3 in DNA: TGTGCCAGCAGTTGCCCCGACAGGCAAAATAACTATGGCTACACCTTC. Translating gives CASSCPDRQNNYGYTF. The J gene is TRBJ1-2, the V gene TRBV27; TRBD1 might be the D (6 bases). Germline values: CDR1 MNHEY, CDR2 SMNVEV (reference sequence). The CDR3 loop spans 16 amino acids. Trimming removed 4 bases from V and 1 base from J, with 16 bases in between.

The chain combines TRBV5-1 with TRBJ1-4; 7 nucleotides match TRBD1. Germline CDR1 SGHRS, CDR2 YFSETQ. J gave up 3 bases and V 0 bases, and 2 bases lay outside the gene matches. This CDR3 has 15 residues. The CDR3 bases are TGCGCCAGCAGCTTGGCCGACAGGGCTAATGAAAAACTGTTTTTT. The encoded protein is CASSLADRANEKLFF.

The V gene is TRBV28, the J gene TRBJ1-2, with 7 bases lining up with TRBD1. V gave up 10 bases and J gave up 3 bases; unmatched junction bases: 14. CDR1 and CDR2 from the germline V gene are MDHEN and SYDVKM. This CDR3 has 15 residues. The CDR3 DNA reads TGTGCCATCTCTTCCGGGGCTCAGGGGGACTATGGCTACACCTTC. It is translated as CAISSGAQGDYGYTF.

The chain has TRBV14 and TRBJ2-7; D is unresolved. The V gene lost 0 bases and the J gene lost 0 bases, with 15 bases spanning the gap. The CDR3 extends over 17 amino acids. Germline V lookup: CDR1 SGHDN, CDR2 FVKESK. The CDR3 DNA reads TGTGCCAGCAGCCAAGATGAAATATGGCACCCCTCCTACGAGCAGTACTTC. Translation: CASSQDEIWHPSYEQYF.

This rearrangement joins TRBV4-2 to TRBJ2-7; tentative D call: TRBD1 (5 bases). The V gene's germline CDR1 is LGHNA and CDR2 YNFKEQ. This CDR3 is built from 15 residues. V shed 0 bases and J shed 2 bases, with 11 bases lying between them. The CDR3 protein is CASSQDPQGTYEQYF. CDR3 DNA sequence: TGTGCCAGCAGCCAAGACCCCCAGGGAACCTACGAGCAGTACTTC.

V gene TRBV6-6 combines with J gene TRBJ2-1; 9 bases map to TRBD1. Per the germline V gene, CDR1 is MNHNY and CDR2 is SVGAGI (reference sequence). The CDR3 contains 13 residues. Trimming took 6 bases from V and 6 from J; bases not matched to a gene: 3. The CDR3 reads CASRGQGINEQFF. In DNA form, the CDR3 reads TGTGCCAGCAGAGGACAGGGGATCAATGAGCAGTTCTTC.

The rearrangement links TRBV6-1 to TRBJ1-6; tentative D call: TRBD1 (5 bases). This CDR3 is built from 12 residues. The germline V and J ends were trimmed by 7 bases and 7 bases, with 8 bases remaining between them. CDR1 MNHNS and CDR2 SASEGT come from the germline V gene. The CDR3 here is CASKDTNSPLHF. CDR3 in DNA: TGTGCCAGCAAGGACACCAATTCACCCCTCCACTTT.

Regarding this clone: The identical CDR3 is also encoded by other nucleotide sequences in the sample. The CDR3: CASSLGTGSYEQYF. CDR3 DNA: TGTGCCAGCAGTTTAGGGACTGGCTCTTACGAGCAGTACTTC. The J gene is TRBJ2-7, the V gene TRBV27; weak D call: TRBD2 (6 bases). There are 14 residues in the CDR3. In germline, CDR1 is MNHEY, CDR2 SMNVEV (reference sequence). Trimming took 2 bases from V and 4 from J, leaving 12 bases between them.

This rearrangement joins TRBV5-1 to TRBJ2-7; 9 nucleotides match TRBD2. Germline V gene sequence: CDR1 SGHRS, CDR2 YFSETQ. Trimming removed 0 bases from V and 3 bases from J; junction bases left unmatched: 4. This CDR3 is built from 15 residues. In DNA, the CDR3 is TGCGCCAGCAGCTTGGGGGCTAGCGGGAACTACGAGCAGTACTTC. It is translated as CASSLGASGNYEQYF.

The gene calls are TRBV19 and TRBJ2-3; a weak D match, TRBD2 (6 bases). The V and J ends lost 4 bases and 6 bases respectively, with 14 bases between them. Germline CDR1 and CDR2: LNHDA and SQIVND (reference sequence). The CDR3 spans 14 residues. The CDR3 DNA reads TGTGCCAGTAGTAGCGGGGTGGAAGGGGATACGCAGTATTTT. Its protein is CASSSGVEGDTQYF.

V is TRBV25-1 and J is TRBJ2-1; a possible D gene is TRBD2 (6 bases). The CDR3 is 16 amino acids. CDR1 is MGHDK, CDR2 SYGVNS, per germline. The ends were cut back, 2 bases at V and 2 bases at J, with 13 bases in the middle. CDR3 in amino acids: CASSEGGTGTYNEQFF. The CDR3 DNA follows: TGTGCCAGCAGTGAAGGAGGGACTGGAACCTACAATGAGCAGTTCTTC.

This chain links TRBV5-1 with TRBJ2-2; D is uncertain. Germline V gene data show CDR1 as SGHRS and CDR2 as YFSETQ. The CDR3 consists of 13 residues. Trimming shortened V by 2 bases and J by 4 bases, and 6 bases separated the two germline ends. This CDR3 reads CASSFLATGELFF. The CDR3 DNA reads as TGCGCCAGCAGCTTCCTGGCCACCGGGGAGCTGTTTTTT.

The CDR3 spells CASSQGQGEGYGYTF. The CDR3 nucleotides are TGCGCCAGCAGCCAGGGACAGGGGGAGGGCTATGGCTACACCTTC. The chain has TRBV4-3 and TRBJ1-2; 11 nucleotides line up with TRBD1. Germline V gives CDR1 LGHNA, CDR2 YSLEER. Trimming at V came to 3 bases and at J to 4 bases, leaving 4 bases not matched to a gene. This CDR3 spans 15 amino acids.

The CDR3 region is CASSPPRTGRSTDTQYF. CDR3 nucleotide sequence: TGTGCCAGCTCACCACCCCGGACAGGGAGAAGCACAGATACGCAGTATTTT. J is TRBJ2-3 and V is TRBV18; 8 nucleotides line up with TRBD1. In germline, CDR1 is KGHSH, CDR2 LQKENI. V was pared by 0 bases and J by 0 bases, with 5 bases of the junction left unmatched. The CDR3 covers 17 residues.

The chain uses TRBV30 and TRBJ1-5; 8 bases are a match to TRBD1. This CDR3 is 14 amino acids long. The germline V gene encodes CDR1 GTSNPN and CDR2 SVGIG (reference sequence). V dropped 0 bases and J dropped 10; count of bases not matched to a gene: 8. CDR3 coding DNA: TGTGCCTGGAGTGTAGAGACAGGGGCGCCACCCCAGCATTTT. This encodes CAWSVETGAPPQHF.

The count of this clone is one. The chain has TRBV9 and TRBJ1-1; tentatively, D is TRBD1 (5 bases). Germline V CDR1 and CDR2: SGDLS, YYNGEE. The CDR3 runs to 15 residues. Deletions cut 0 bases from V and 4 bases from J, with 13 bases between. The CDR3 loop is CASSVVAGRSTEAFF. In DNA form, the CDR3 reads TGTGCCAGCAGCGTAGTGGCAGGGAGGAGCACTGAAGCTTTCTTT. Filled out from reference TRBV9 and TRBJ1-1, the complete variable domain reads DSGVTQTPKHLITATGQRVTLRCSPRSGDLSVYWYQQSLDQGLQFLIQYYNGEERAKGNILERFSAQQFPDLHSELNLSSLELGDSALYFCASSVVAGRSTEAFFGQGTRLTVV.

The CDR3 here is CASRHRDSTIYEQYF. The CDR3 DNA reads as TGTGCCAGCAGACACAGGGACAGCACGATTTACGAGCAGTACTTC. The V and J genes are TRBV6-1 and TRBJ2-7, with TRBD1 matching over 7 bases. The CDR3 sequence is 15 residues long. The V and J ends lost 6 bases and 4 bases, in that order; junction bases with no gene match: 12. Germline CDR1 MNHNS, CDR2 SASEGT.

This clone has only a few counts. The J gene is TRBJ2-1, the V gene TRBV18; 8 bases map to TRBD1. The CDR3 runs 14 residues. The germline gives CDR1 KGHSH, CDR2 LQKENI. The ends lost 3 bases at V and 8 bases at J; junction bases unmatched: 6. CDR3 sequence: CASSPRQGQDEQFF. Here the CDR3 DNA reads TGTGCCAGCTCACCCAGACAGGGACAGGATGAGCAGTTCTTC.

This chain connects TRBV9 to TRBJ1-1, with 7 bases fitting TRBD1. The V gene's germline CDR1 is SGDLS and CDR2 YYNGEE. CDR3 length: 14 amino acids. Trimming cost V 3 bases and J 0 bases; bases outside gene matches: 2. CDR3 DNA: TGTGCCAGCAGCGGGGGACAGCTGAACACTGAAGCTTTCTTT. It specifies CASSGGQLNTEAFF.

The genes are TRBV6-1 and TRBJ2-7; no clear D gene. The germline gives CDR1 MNHNS, CDR2 SASEGT. Trimming took 2 bases from V and 4 from J, leaving 3 bases between them. This CDR3 is 11 amino acids long. The CDR3 protein is CASSETYEQYF. In DNA form, the CDR3 reads TGTGCCAGCAGTGAAACATACGAGCAGTACTTC.

V usage is TRBV4-1 and J usage is TRBJ1-1; D not resolved. The CDR3 is 14 amino acids. V was trimmed by 4 bases and J by 5 bases, leaving 14 bases between them. The germline CDR1 and CDR2 sequences are MGHRA and YSYEKL. DNA of the CDR3: TGCGCCAGCAGCCGGAGCGGAGGGAGGACTGAAGCTTTCTTT. This encodes CASSRSGGRTEAFF.

The chain is built from TRBV11-2 and TRBJ2-7, with TRBD1 matching over 7 bases. The CDR3 contains 18 residues. V lost 1 base and J lost 2; bases outside the gene matches: 14. The V gene's germline CDR1 is SGHAT and CDR2 FQNNGV. The CDR3 region is CASSLVITGEHGTYEQYF. In DNA, the CDR3 is TGTGCCAGCAGCTTAGTTATTACAGGGGAACATGGAACCTACGAGCAGTACTTC.

The chain is built from TRBV4-3 and TRBJ1-5; the match to TRBD1 covers 8 bases. V was pared by 4 bases and J by 0 bases, with 2 bases of the junction left unmatched. Germline V gene data show CDR1 as LGHNA and CDR2 as YSLEER. The CDR3 extends over 15 amino acids. The CDR3 sequence is CASSRDRFSNQPQHF. The CDR3 DNA follows: TGCGCCAGCAGCCGGGACAGGTTTAGCAATCAGCCCCAGCATTTT.

The chain employs TRBV15 and TRBJ2-1; 11 bases are a match to TRBD2. V shed 4 bases and J 5 bases; nucleotides not matched to a gene: 4. The length of the CDR3 is 15 residues. Germline V gene data show CDR1 as LNHNV and CDR2 as YYDKDF (reference sequence). The CDR3, as DNA: TGTGCCACCAGCAAAGGGACTAGCGGCAACAATGAGCAGTTCTTC. This encodes CATSKGTSGNNEQFF.

The CDR3 reads CASKPGGGGYEQYF. For the CDR3, the DNA is TGTGCCAGCAAGCCCGGGGGGGGTGGATACGAGCAGTACTTC. This chain connects TRBV2 to TRBJ2-7; 8 nucleotides agree with TRBD2. This CDR3 contains 14 residues. Germline CDR1 is SNHLY and CDR2 is FYNNEI. J lost 4 bases, V lost 7 bases, and 9 bases had no gene match.